This entry lists 24 T cell receptor beta chains sequenced from one sample in a study of shared clonotypes between healthy human individuals. Profiled with immunoSEQ multiplex PCR; TCRdb holds only in-frame clones, not every one. The table shows about 580,000 clones, with 98% occurring only once. The naive CD8 population came from CD45RO-negative cells selected for CCR7, without terminally differentiated effector memory CD45RA+ cells. Sequencing input: naive CD8+ T cells sorted from blood. Receptor source: a man aged 25-40 years in good health.

The gene calls are TRBV5-4 and TRBJ2-7, with 10 bases aligning to TRBD2. The CDR3 contains 14 residues. CDR1 is SGHNT, CDR2 YYREEE, per germline (reference sequence). V lost 6 bases, J lost 3 bases, and 6 bases stayed unmatched. Here the CDR3 DNA reads TGTGCCAGCACCAGCGGACTAGCGGACTACGAGCAGTACTTC. Its protein is CASTSGLADYEQYF.

Remarks on this clone: Other DNA sequences within the sample encode an identical CDR3. The V gene is TRBV27, the J gene TRBJ2-1; 12 bases agree with TRBD2. The germline gives CDR1 MNHEY, CDR2 SMNVEV (reference sequence). V lost 8 bases to trimming and J lost 3 bases; unmatched junction nucleotides: 5. The CDR3 sequence is 15 residues long. CDR3 protein: CASSLLAGGYNEQFF. In DNA, the CDR3 is TGTGCCAGCTCTCTACTAGCGGGAGGCTACAATGAGCAGTTCTTC.

The chain is built from TRBV27 and TRBJ2-7; D not resolved. V lost 5 bases, J lost 0 bases, and 8 bases lay in between. Germline V gives CDR1 MNHEY, CDR2 SMNVEV (reference sequence). CDR3 length: 13 residues. The CDR3 DNA sequence: TGTGCCAGCAGTCCTCCAGGCTCCTACGAGCAGTACTTC. Protein: CASSPPGSYEQYF.

The J gene is TRBJ1-1, the V gene TRBV5-1, with a possible D match to TRBD1 (5 bases). CDR1 is SGHRS, CDR2 YFSETQ, per germline. This CDR3 is built from 14 residues. Trimming cost V 0 bases and J 0 bases, with 6 bases left between them. The CDR3, as DNA: TGCGCCAGCAGCTTGGGCAGGGTGAACACTGAAGCTTTCTTT. It codes for CASSLGRVNTEAFF.

This chain connects TRBV2 to TRBJ1-1, with TRBD1 as a possible D gene (6 bases). V was pared by 5 bases and J by 6 bases, with 10 bases between. The CDR3 totals 12 residues. Germline V gives CDR1 SNHLY, CDR2 FYNNEI. The CDR3 spells CASSPQGAEAFF. In DNA, the CDR3 is TGTGCCAGCAGTCCACAGGGAGCTGAAGCTTTCTTT.

This chain uses TRBV30 with TRBJ2-1; 7 positions match TRBD1. Germline V gene lookup returns CDR1 GTSNPN and CDR2 SVGIG (reference sequence). The CDR3 is made up of 14 amino acids. With 0 bases clipped from V and 3 bases from J, the junction kept 2 bases outside the gene matches. The CDR3 nucleotides read TGTGCCTGGAGTGTACGGGACAGCTACAATGAGCAGTTCTTC. Its translation: CAWSVRDSYNEQFF.

The genes are TRBV25-1 and TRBJ2-4, with a possible D match to TRBD2 (5 bases). Germline values: CDR1 MGHDK, CDR2 SYGVNS. V dropped 4 bases and J dropped 1 base, with 5 bases sitting between them. There are 13 residues in the CDR3. This CDR3 reads CASSAGAKNIQYF. The CDR3 DNA reads as TGTGCCAGCAGTGCGGGGGCCAAAAACATTCAGTACTTC.

The V and J genes are TRBV7-8 and TRBJ1-1; TRBD1 matches at 7 bases. The germline CDR1 and CDR2 sequences are SGHVS and FQNEAQ. The CDR3 extends over 14 amino acids. The J segment lost 6 bases and the V segment lost 2 bases, leaving 6 bases of the junction unmatched. The CDR3 sequence is CASSLRTGFPEAFF. As DNA, the CDR3 is TGTGCCAGCAGCTTACGGACAGGCTTCCCTGAAGCTTTCTTT.

In this sample, this clone turned up a few times. V is TRBV7-9 and J is TRBJ2-2; possible D gene TRBD1, 6 bases. In germline, CDR1 is SEHNR, CDR2 FQNEAQ (reference sequence). The CDR3 is made up of 13 amino acids. Trimming shortened V by 4 bases and J by 6 bases, and 9 bases separated the two germline ends. The CDR3 region is CASSYGTPGELFF. In DNA form, the CDR3 reads TGTGCCAGCAGCTACGGGACACCCGGGGAGCTGTTTTTT.

The rearrangement uses TRBV6-1 and TRBJ2-7; 7 bases are a match to TRBD2. The CDR3 has 14 residues. Trimming cost V 4 bases and J 3 bases; bases outside gene matches: 6. Germline CDR1 reads MNHNS; CDR2 reads SASEGT. The DNA of the CDR3 is TGTGCCAGCAGTGCCGGGGGGACCAACTACGAGCAGTACTTC. Amino acids: CASSAGGTNYEQYF.

CDR3 residues: CASSRRGQGVSAETQYF. Here the CDR3 DNA reads TGTGCCAGCAGCCGTCGGGGACAGGGGGTATCGGCAGAGACCCAGTACTTC. The chain employs TRBV11-2 and TRBJ2-5; 11 nucleotides line up with TRBD1. The CDR3 runs to 17 residues. Germline CDR1 SGHAT, CDR2 FQNNGV. V was pared by 5 bases and J by 4 bases, with 12 bases of the junction left unmatched.

This clone has a single count. The sample contains more than one DNA sequence encoding this CDR3. CDR3 sequence (DNA): TGTGCCAGCAGCGTATTGGCAGGTTCCTACGAGCAGTACTTC. Residues: CASSVLAGSYEQYF. V usage is TRBV9 and J usage is TRBJ2-7; D ambiguous. Germline loops: CDR1 SGDLS, CDR2 YYNGEE. The length of the CDR3 is 14 residues. Trimming removed 1 base from V and 1 base from J, with 9 bases in between. Supplemented by reference TRBV9 and TRBJ2-7, the full variable domain reads DSGVTQTPKHLITATGQRVTLRCSPRSGDLSVYWYQQSLDQGLQFLIQYYNGEERAKGNILERFSAQQFPDLHSELNLSSLELGDSALYFCASSVLAGSYEQYFGPGTRLTVT.

The chain has TRBV30 and TRBJ2-7; the match to TRBD2 covers 10 bases. The V gene's germline CDR1 is GTSNPN and CDR2 SVGIG (reference sequence). The CDR3 spans 15 residues. V shed 3 bases and J 5 bases; nucleotides not matched to a gene: 10. CDR3 bases: TGTGCCTGGAGCCATGGAAGCGGGAGGGCTAACGAGCAGTACTTC. Translated: CAWSHGSGRANEQYF.

The chain carries TRBV28 and TRBJ2-1, with unresolved D. V lost 4 bases, J lost 5 bases, and 3 bases lay in between. Germline V gives CDR1 MDHEN, CDR2 SYDVKM. The CDR3 contains 11 residues. DNA of the CDR3: TGTGCCAGCAGTTCCAACAATGAGCAGTTCTTC. This gives the protein CASSSNNEQFF.

The rearrangement links TRBV6-6 to TRBJ1-1; D not resolved. CDR1 MNHNY and CDR2 SVGAGI come from the germline V gene (reference sequence). The CDR3 spans 13 residues. V lost 6 bases and J lost 6, with 14 bases in between. CDR3 loop: CASSRRLDAEAFF. The CDR3 bases are TGTGCCAGCAGCCGACGACTTGATGCTGAAGCTTTCTTT.

The chain combines TRBV5-1 with TRBJ2-1; D is possibly TRBD1 (5 bases). The V end was cut by 0 bases, the J end by 0 bases, with 10 bases between. Germline CDR1 reads SGHRS; CDR2 reads YFSETQ. This CDR3 is built from 16 residues. This CDR3 reads CASSLGEGVSYNEQFF. DNA for the CDR3: TGCGCCAGCAGCTTGGGGGAAGGGGTCTCCTACAATGAGCAGTTCTTC.

CDR3 loop: CASSLTHPGQGPGTEAFF. CDR3 DNA: TGCGCCAGCAGCCTTACTCACCCGGGACAGGGGCCGGGGACTGAAGCTTTCTTT. The V call is TRBV4-1, the J call TRBJ1-1; 10 bases agree with TRBD1. Losses at the gene ends were 4 bases for V and 5 bases for J; bases not matched to a gene: 16. The CDR3 has 18 residues. CDR1 MGHRA and CDR2 YSYEKL come from the germline V gene.

This chain uses TRBV13 with TRBJ2-2; 9 nucleotides agree with TRBD2. Germline V CDR1 and CDR2: PRHDT, FYEKMQ (reference sequence). J was trimmed by 1 base and V by 3 bases; bases with no gene match: 3. The length of the CDR3 is 16 residues. The CDR3 is CASSLVTSGNTGELFF. As DNA, the CDR3 is TGTGCCAGCAGCTTGGTGACTAGCGGGAACACCGGGGAGCTGTTTTTT.

This chain connects TRBV6-6 to TRBJ2-6; D gene ambiguous. V was trimmed by 8 bases and J by 1 base, leaving 9 bases between them. CDR1 is MNHNY and CDR2 is SVGAGI in the germline V gene (reference sequence). The CDR3 sequence is 14 residues long. For the CDR3, the DNA is TGTGCCAGCTCTCCCGGGTCTGGGGCCAACGTCCTGACTTTC. Encoded protein: CASSPGSGANVLTF.

Turning to this clone: Different DNA sequences within this sample yield the same CDR3. The J gene is TRBJ2-1, the V gene TRBV6-5, with 11 positions matching TRBD2. V was clipped by 4 bases and J by 4 bases; unmatched bases: 3. CDR3 length: 15 amino acids. Germline CDR1 and CDR2: MNHEY and SVGAGI. CDR3 region: CASSSGTSGYNEQFF. CDR3 DNA: TGTGCCAGCAGTTCCGGGACTAGCGGTTACAATGAGCAGTTCTTC.

The chain employs TRBV29-1 and TRBJ2-7, with D possibly TRBD1 on 5 matching bases. CDR1 is SQVTM, CDR2 ANQGSEA, per germline. The ends were cut back, 1 base at V and 0 bases at J, with 25 bases in the middle. CDR3 size: 19 residues. The CDR3 loop reads CSVEGWVDSEIPSSYEQYF. The CDR3 region has the DNA TGCAGCGTTGAAGGATGGGTCGACAGCGAAATTCCCAGCTCCTACGAGCAGTACTTC.

The CDR3 DNA follows: TGCGCCAGCAGCCAACTAGAGAGGGGCTACGAGCAGTACTTC. This codes for CASSQLERGYEQYF. The chain links TRBV4-3 to TRBJ2-7, with D tentatively TRBD1 or TRBD2 (5 bases each). CDR1 and CDR2 (germline): LGHNA, YSLEER. Trimming shortened V by 2 bases and J by 3 bases, and 11 bases separated the two germline ends. This CDR3 has 14 residues.

V is TRBV4-3 and J is TRBJ1-2; 9 bases match TRBD1. This CDR3 has 12 residues. Germline CDR1 and CDR2: LGHNA and YSLEER. Trimming removed 7 bases from V and 7 bases from J; junction bases left unmatched: 4. The DNA of the CDR3 is TGCGCCAGCAACGACAGGGGGGGTGGCTACACCTTC. Protein sequence: CASNDRGGGYTF.

The chain is built from TRBV5-6 and TRBJ2-5; a possible D gene is TRBD2 (5 bases). There are 14 residues in the CDR3. CDR1 is SGHDT and CDR2 is YYEEEE in the germline V gene. V dropped 0 bases and J dropped 0 bases, with 6 bases sitting between them. The CDR3 sequence: CASSLVRDQETQYF. The CDR3 nucleotides are TGTGCCAGCAGCTTGGTGAGGGACCAAGAGACCCAGTACTTC. Drawing the rest from reference TRBV5-6 and TRBJ2-5, the complete variable domain is DAGVTQSPTHLIKTRGQQVTLRCSPKSGHDTVSWYQQALGQGPQFIFQYYEEEERQRGNFPDRFSGHQFPNYSSELNVNALLLGDSALYLCASSLVRDQETQYFGPGTRLLVL.